This T cell receptor (beta chain) was observed in a study of metastatic and nonmetastatic thyroid tumors. Study at large: The comparison covered peripheral blood and tumor or nodule tissue in malignant and benign thyroid patients. Broader study findings: Compared with benign nodules, malignant thyroid tumors were reported to have significantly higher TCR beta diversity in both blood and tumor.

TCRdb ran MiXCR on the PCR reads. This table has some 33,000 clones, about 20% appearing once. As concerns this clone: As yet, its antigen is unknown.

Patients had received no treatment of any kind before thyroid surgery. The CDR3 consists of 15 residues. CDR1 is MNHNY and CDR2 is SVGAGI in the germline V gene (reference sequence). Trimming took 0 bases from V and 4 from J; bases not matched to a gene: 4. The chain couples TRBV6-6 to TRBJ2-3, with 7 positions matching TRBD2. Sequencing was performed on tumor tissue. The sequence was obtained from a male donor with papillary thyroid cancer or a benign thyroid nodule (not recorded which). Some clones in this sample may be carry-over from other donors' samples. The CDR3 sequence is CASSYSLGGADTQYF. The CDR3, as DNA: TGTGCCAGCAGTTACTCCCTGGGAGGGGCAGATACGCAGTATTTT.